This T cell receptor (beta chain) was retrieved from a study of T cells and copy number aberrations in small-cell lung cancer (dated by TCRdb to the early 2020s). For the study in its entirety: To relate T cell metrics to mutations and copy number aberrations, the same tumor regions underwent both TCR repertoire sequencing and whole-exome sequencing. Tumor TCR data existed for approximately 17 patients, and some 15 patients had TCR data from both tumor tissue and normal tissue.

This clone has a handful of counts. Its antigen is unknown. No qualities accompany the bases; no much larger clone lies one base away. V and J are trimmed by 0 bases and 7 bases, and the gene matches miss 6 bases of the junction. Measured from the cysteine to the phenylalanine, the CDR3 is 15 residues long. CDR3 DNA is the only sequence kept; it has 45 bases, read in frame from the first base. The germline V gene sets CDR1 to SQVTM and CDR2 to ANQGSEA. Broader findings and caveats from the paper: A small sample size, resulting from surgical resection being uncommon in small-cell lung cancer, limited the study, and the findings need validation. Lower T-cell density, richness and clonality were observed in tumors than in adjacent lung tissue, although the difference in density was not significant. All specimens consisted of formalin-fixed paraffin-embedded tissue, which is known to introduce sequencing artifacts.

The donors were limited-stage small-cell lung cancer patients whose surgical resection took place in Hangzhou, China, between the late 2000s and the early 2020s. Every donor underwent upfront surgery with no preoperative chemotherapy or radiotherapy, and no donor received immunotherapy either before or after surgery. All 20 or so patients in the sequenced cohort were smokers or heavy second-hand smokers. Adjacent normal lung was collected at least 2 cm from the tumor margin and was confirmed morphologically free of malignant cells by two pathologists. To characterize T cell repertoire heterogeneity, the study applied multi-region TCR-beta sequencing to resected limited-stage small-cell lung cancers and to tumor-adjacent lung tissue. Genomic DNA was extracted from FFPE tissue using the AllPrep DNA/RNA FFPE Kit (Qiagen). The immunoSEQ hsTCRB Kit, with multiplexed V- and J-gene primers, was used to amplify TCR-beta CDR3 regions from genomic DNA. Unique DNA barcodes were added in a second PCR, and samples were pooled together with a negative and a positive control. Sequencing of the pooled TCR-beta libraries was performed on an Illumina MiSeq using a 150-cycle paired-end protocol. On the study's bioinformatics: Adaptive Biotechnologies processed the raw sequencing data and produced a report containing normalized, annotated TCR-beta repertoires. To compute T-cell density, TCR-beta templates were normalized to usable DNA, with usable DNA estimated through amplification of housekeeping genes. Richness was defined as the count of unique rearrangements, and clonality was defined as 1 minus Pielou's evenness. TCRdb provides this immuneACCESS table in a form limited to in-frame rearrangements. Some clones are lacking; in checked studies, under half of them reflect an unresolved V gene, and why the rest are absent is not known. V, J and clone size are taken as reported in that table, and D and trimming were inferred from the DNA itself. Counted in this sample were approximately 6,600 clones; 70% to 80% of them appeared once. The ten largest clones capture about 9.5% of the sample.

This clonotype originated in a woman between 65 and 79 years old with small cell lung cancer. Some clones in this sample may be carry-over from other donors' samples. Sequencing input: normal tissue next to the tumor. The chain joins TRBV29-1 to TRBJ2-1, with 10 central nucleotides matching TRBD2. The CDR3 region reads CSVEEGLAGVNEQFF. The DNA is TGCAGCGTTGAAGAGGGGCTAGCGGGAGTGAATGAGCAGTTCTTC.